The 25 T cell receptor beta chains given below trace back to one sample, sequenced in a study of OX40 agonist ivuxolimab in advanced cancers. The method was the immunoSEQ multiplex PCR assay. Held by TCRdb, this immuneACCESS table contains in-frame sequences only and omits some clones. Under half of the omission traces to an unresolved V gene where checked; the cause of the rest is unknown. Across this sample there are nearly 20,000 clones, with about four fifths seen only once. The ten largest clonotypes hold 21% of the sample. Sequencing used CD4+ or CD8+ T cells sorted from blood, obtained in a trial of the OX40 agonist ivuxolimab. These receptors all come from an adult with an advanced solid tumor such as melanoma, head and neck, liver or kidney cancer.

The genes are TRBV28 and TRBJ2-7; TRBD1 matches 9 bases. CDR1 and CDR2 (germline): MDHEN, SYDVKM. The V and J ends lost 3 bases and 4 bases, in that order; junction bases with no gene match: 4. The CDR3 covers 14 residues. CDR3 sequence (DNA): TGTGCCAGCAGTTTCCAGACAGGGGGGTACGAGCAGTACTTC. Its translation is CASSFQTGGYEQYF.

The rearrangement uses TRBV19 and TRBJ2-5; TRBD1 agrees at 7 bases. Losses at the gene ends were 4 bases for V and 2 bases for J; bases not matched to a gene: 7. CDR3 size: 15 residues. Germline values: CDR1 LNHDA, CDR2 SQIVND (reference sequence). This CDR3 reads CASSTTPTGQETQYF. The CDR3, as DNA: TGTGCCAGTAGTACCACCCCGACAGGGCAAGAGACCCAGTACTTC.

The chain combines TRBV19 with TRBJ2-7; D call uncertain. The CDR3 runs to 11 residues. V was shortened by 8 bases and J by 7 bases, with 12 bases between the two germline ends. CDR1 LNHDA and CDR2 SQIVND come from the germline V gene (reference sequence). CDR3: CASGLRKEQYF. The CDR3 DNA is TGTGCCAGTGGGCTACGGAAGGAGCAGTACTTC.

The chain carries TRBV7-2 and TRBJ2-1; 11 positions agree with TRBD2. The V gene end was trimmed by 5 bases and the J gene end by 2 bases; junction bases not matched to a gene: 5. The CDR3 sequence is 16 residues long. The germline gives CDR1 SGHTA, CDR2 FQGNSA. CDR3 coding DNA: TGTGCCAGCAGCGCCCCGACTAGCGGGACCTACAATGAGCAGTTCTTC. The encoded protein is CASSAPTSGTYNEQFF.

This clone was seen only a few times. The chain combines TRBV15 with TRBJ2-1; TRBD2 is a possible D gene (6 bases). CDR3 length: 13 amino acids. Germline loops: CDR1 LNHNV, CDR2 YYDKDF (reference sequence). V lost 2 bases to trimming and J lost 9 bases, with 11 bases between them. The DNA of the CDR3 is TGTGCCACCAGCAGACCCCGGGACTTTGAGCAGTTCTTC. This sequence encodes CATSRPRDFEQFF.

This rearrangement joins TRBV28 to TRBJ2-1; TRBD2 aligns across 12 bases. Germline V gives CDR1 MDHEN, CDR2 SYDVKM. Germline trimming cut 4 bases from V and 7 bases from J; bases unmatched to any gene: 5. CDR3 size: 15 residues. Here the CDR3 DNA reads TGTGCCAGCAGTTCTAGCGGGGGGGCCGTAAATGAGCAGTTCTTC. It encodes CASSSSGGAVNEQFF. The full variable domain, its missing parts supplied by reference TRBV28 and TRBJ2-1, is DVKVTQSSRYLVKRTGEKVFLECVQDMDHENMFWYRQDPGLGLRLIYFSYDVKMKEKGDIPEGYSVSREKKERFSLILESASTNQTSMYLCASSSSGGAVNEQFFGPGTRLTVL.

The chain carries TRBV6-1 and TRBJ2-7; 8 bases match TRBD1. V trimming: 2 bases; J trimming: 0 bases; junction bases outside the gene matches: 3. CDR3 length: 15 amino acids. Germline loops: CDR1 MNHNS, CDR2 SASEGT. The CDR3 nucleotides read TGTGCCAGCAGTGAAACAGGGGGTGCCTCCTACGAGCAGTACTTC. Translation gives CASSETGGASYEQYF.

This clone has just one count. The genes are TRBV10-3 and TRBJ2-5; unclear D gene. Germline V gene lookup returns CDR1 ENHRY and CDR2 SYGVKD. V was pared by 2 bases and J by 3 bases, with 1 base between. The CDR3 extends over 11 amino acids. The CDR3 sequence is CAISEEETQYF. The CDR3 DNA is TGTGCCATCAGTGAGGAAGAGACCCAGTACTTC.

The chain is built from TRBV19 and TRBJ1-5; D is uncertain. With 4 bases removed from V and 0 bases from J, the gap between germline ends came to 7 bases. Germline CDR1 and CDR2: LNHDA and SQIVND (reference sequence). The CDR3 is 14 amino acids. The CDR3 DNA reads as TGTGCCAGTAGTACATCGGATAGCAATCAGCCCCAGCATTTT. Amino acid sequence: CASSTSDSNQPQHF.

This clone was detected only once. The chain's CDR3 is CASSPGVGQSNYGYTF. For the CDR3, the DNA is TGCGCCAGCAGCCCGGGGGTCGGACAGTCTAACTATGGCTACACCTTC. V usage is TRBV5-1 and J usage is TRBJ1-2; D might be TRBD1 (6 bases). Trimming removed 4 bases at V and 0 bases at J, with 16 bases between. Germline-derived CDR1 and CDR2 are SGHRS and YFSETQ. The CDR3 runs 16 residues.

This rearrangement joins TRBV6-6 to TRBJ2-1; D might be TRBD1 (5 bases). Trimming removed 6 bases from V and 0 bases from J, with 12 bases in between. Germline values: CDR1 MNHNY, CDR2 SVGAGI (reference sequence). The length of the CDR3 is 15 residues. CDR3 amino acids: CASSTGFSSYNEQFF. The CDR3 DNA reads TGTGCCAGCAGCACAGGTTTCAGCTCCTACAATGAGCAGTTCTTC.

This chain uses TRBV7-2 with TRBJ2-5, with 11 bases matching TRBD2. Germline loops: CDR1 SGHTA, CDR2 FQGNSA. J gave up 5 bases and V 4 bases, and 6 bases lay outside the gene matches. This CDR3 region has 15 residues. The chain's CDR3 is CASSYVASGRETQYF. The CDR3 DNA reads TGTGCCAGCAGCTATGTTGCTAGCGGGAGGGAGACCCAGTACTTC.

The V and J genes are TRBV11-1 and TRBJ1-1; D ambiguous. The germline V gene has CDR1 SGHAT and CDR2 FQDESV (reference sequence). The CDR3 runs to 12 residues. Trimming stripped 3 bases from V and 2 bases from J, with 4 bases between. The CDR3 nucleotides read TGTGCCAGCAGCTTTGCCAACACTGAAGCTTTCTTT. Translated, it gives CASSFANTEAFF.

The V gene is TRBV6-5, the J gene TRBJ1-2; D perhaps matches TRBD1 (6 bases). Trimming took 4 bases from V and 1 from J, leaving 10 bases between them. Germline values: CDR1 MNHEY, CDR2 SVGAGI. This CDR3 has 14 amino acids. The CDR3, as DNA: TGTGCCAGCAGTTTACAGGGAGTTAACTATGGCTACACCTTC. It codes for CASSLQGVNYGYTF.

The chain recombines TRBV19 with TRBJ2-1, with 9 positions matching TRBD2. The CDR3 consists of 17 residues. Trimming at V came to 6 bases and at J to 2 bases, leaving 11 bases not matched to a gene. Germline V CDR1 and CDR2: LNHDA, SQIVND (reference sequence). The CDR3 is CASSPRLAAAPYNEQFF. In DNA, the CDR3 is TGTGCCAGTAGCCCAAGACTAGCGGCTGCCCCCTACAATGAGCAGTTCTTC.

V is TRBV5-1 and J is TRBJ2-7, with 10 bases that match TRBD2. The germline V gene encodes CDR1 SGHRS and CDR2 YFSETQ. The CDR3 is 15 residues long. V gave up 0 bases and J gave up 3 bases; unmatched junction bases: 3. CDR3 in DNA: TGCGCCAGCAGCTTGGGGACTAGCGGTCTCTACGAGCAGTACTTC. This encodes CASSLGTSGLYEQYF.

The V call is TRBV9, the J call TRBJ2-7, with unresolved D. Germline assignment: CDR1 SGDLS and CDR2 YYNGEE. Trimming pared 4 bases from V and 4 bases from J, leaving 15 bases between. The CDR3 is 14 residues long. The CDR3 coding sequence is TGTGCCAGCAGCCCCCGACATGGGTGGTACGAGCAGTACTTC. It yields the protein CASSPRHGWYEQYF.

This clone was picked up a small number of times. The rearrangement links TRBV13 to TRBJ1-2; 8 nucleotides match TRBD1. Per the germline V gene, CDR1 is PRHDT and CDR2 is FYEKMQ (reference sequence). This CDR3 has 14 amino acids. The trim removed 3 bases at V and 3 bases at J, leaving 3 bases unmatched. The CDR3 is CASSFATGDYGYTF. DNA of the CDR3: TGTGCCAGCAGCTTCGCGACAGGGGACTATGGCTACACCTTC.

This clone was recorded once. The chain uses TRBV28 and TRBJ2-3; D gene ambiguous. This CDR3 contains 15 residues. V dropped 4 bases and J dropped 4 bases, with 15 bases sitting between them. Germline CDR1 MDHEN, CDR2 SYDVKM. The CDR3 reads CASSSITFRADTQYF. The DNA for the CDR3 is TGTGCCAGCAGTTCTATAACCTTCAGAGCAGATACGCAGTATTTT.

V usage is TRBV27 and J usage is TRBJ2-1, with 8 bases that match TRBD1. CDR3 size: 15 residues. J lost 1 base, V lost 5 bases, and 4 bases had no gene match. Germline CDR1 reads MNHEY; CDR2 reads SMNVEV (reference sequence). The CDR3 sequence is CASSARTGSYNEQFF. CDR3 DNA sequence: TGTGCCAGCAGTGCCCGGACAGGGTCCTACAATGAGCAGTTCTTC.

The chain employs TRBV27 and TRBJ2-4; D unclear. The V end lost 0 bases, the J end lost 0 bases, and 12 bases lay between the germline ends. CDR3 length: 17 amino acids. Germline V gene lookup returns CDR1 MNHEY and CDR2 SMNVEV (reference sequence). DNA of the CDR3: TGTGCCAGCAGTTTATCTTACAGCTCGCTAGCCAAAAACATTCAGTACTTC. Translating it yields CASSLSYSSLAKNIQYF.

The chain is built from TRBV19 and TRBJ2-5, with D possibly being TRBD2 (7 bases). The J call may be wrong; the DNA end is better matched by TRBJ2-7. Germline CDR1 is LNHDA and CDR2 is SQIVND (reference sequence). The CDR3 length is 15 residues. The CDR3 here is CASSISSSGGGEQYF. DNA for the CDR3: TGTGCCAGTAGTATTTCTTCGTCGGGGGGCGGCGAGCAGTACTTC.

The chain couples TRBV2 to TRBJ2-5; D gene uncertain. The tail of the sequence fits TRBJ2-7 better, so the J call may be wrong. The CDR3 runs 11 residues. The germline V gene encodes CDR1 SNHLY and CDR2 FYNNEI. CDR3 nucleotide sequence: TGTGCCAGCCTGGACCACAGCGAGCAGTACTTC. This codes for CASLDHSEQYF.

The genes are TRBV28 and TRBJ2-7; 7 nucleotides align to TRBD1. CDR3 length: 14 residues. Per the germline V gene, CDR1 is MDHEN and CDR2 is SYDVKM. V lost 8 bases and J lost 2; bases outside the gene matches: 9. Here the CDR3 DNA reads TGTGCCAGCGGCCGGGACAGAGGAGCCTACGAGCAGTACTTC. This sequence encodes CASGRDRGAYEQYF.

The rearrangement links TRBV9 to TRBJ2-1; perhaps TRBD2 as D (6 bases). Trimming pared 0 bases from V and 5 bases from J, leaving 12 bases between. Looked up from germline, CDR1 is SGDLS and CDR2 is YYNGEE. This CDR3 region has 15 residues. This chain's CDR3 is CASSVGPSVDNEQFF. The CDR3 DNA sequence: TGTGCCAGCAGCGTAGGCCCTAGCGTCGACAATGAGCAGTTCTTC.